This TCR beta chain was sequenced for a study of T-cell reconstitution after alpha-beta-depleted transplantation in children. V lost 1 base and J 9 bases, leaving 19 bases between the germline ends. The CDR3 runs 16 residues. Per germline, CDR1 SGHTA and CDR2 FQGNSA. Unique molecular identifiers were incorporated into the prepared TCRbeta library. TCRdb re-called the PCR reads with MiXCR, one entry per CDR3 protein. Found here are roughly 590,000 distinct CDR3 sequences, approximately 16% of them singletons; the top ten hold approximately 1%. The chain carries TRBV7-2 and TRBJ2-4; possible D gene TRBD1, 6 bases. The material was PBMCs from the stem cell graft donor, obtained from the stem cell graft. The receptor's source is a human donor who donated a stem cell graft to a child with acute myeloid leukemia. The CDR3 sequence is CASSLEGERARIIQYF. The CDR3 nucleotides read TGTGCCAGCAGCTTAGAGGGGGAGAGGGCCCGTATCATTCAGTACTTC.